This T cell receptor beta chain was captured by sequencing in a study of blood T cell repertoires in COVID-19. This clone was recorded once. This CDR3 region has 15 residues. Unmatched junction bases numbered 3, after V lost 1 base and J lost 4 bases. CDR1 is SGHNT, CDR2 YENEEA, per germline. Measured with immunoSEQ multiplex PCR; TCRdb has only the in-frame clones, and not every one. This sample has approximately 170,000 clones; about 86% occur once, and the top ten carry approximately 11%. Sequences were obtained from peripheral blood. J is TRBJ2-3 and V is TRBV11-3, with 9 bases aligning to TRBD2. The origin of this receptor is a woman aged 55-69 years with COVID-19, enrolled during active disease. This CDR3 is CASSLGSGSSDTQYF. Written as DNA, the CDR3 is TGTGCCAGCAGCTTAGGTAGCGGGAGTTCAGATACGCAGTATTTT.